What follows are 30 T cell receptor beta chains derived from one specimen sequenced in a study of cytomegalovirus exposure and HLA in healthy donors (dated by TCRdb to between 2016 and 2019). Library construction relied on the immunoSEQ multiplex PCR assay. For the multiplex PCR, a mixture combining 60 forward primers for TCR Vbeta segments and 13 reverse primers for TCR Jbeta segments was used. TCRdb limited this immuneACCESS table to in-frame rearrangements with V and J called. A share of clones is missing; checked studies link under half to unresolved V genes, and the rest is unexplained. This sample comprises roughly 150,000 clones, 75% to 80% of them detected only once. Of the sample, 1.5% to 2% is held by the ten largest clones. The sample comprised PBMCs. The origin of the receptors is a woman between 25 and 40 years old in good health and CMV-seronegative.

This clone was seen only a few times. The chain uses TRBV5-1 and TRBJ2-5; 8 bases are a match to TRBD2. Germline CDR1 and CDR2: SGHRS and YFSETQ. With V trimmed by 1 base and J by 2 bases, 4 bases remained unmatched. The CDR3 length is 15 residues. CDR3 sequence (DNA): TGCGCCAGCAGCTTGAGTGTAGCGGGGCAAGAGACCCAGTACTTC. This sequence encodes CASSLSVAGQETQYF.

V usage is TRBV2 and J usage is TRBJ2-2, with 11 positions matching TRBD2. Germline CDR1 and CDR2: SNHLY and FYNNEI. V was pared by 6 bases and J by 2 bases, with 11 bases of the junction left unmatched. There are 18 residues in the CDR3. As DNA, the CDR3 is TGTGCCAGCAGCTGGGTGGCTAGCGGGGGGACTAACACCGGGGAGCTGTTTTTT. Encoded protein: CASSWVASGGTNTGELFF.

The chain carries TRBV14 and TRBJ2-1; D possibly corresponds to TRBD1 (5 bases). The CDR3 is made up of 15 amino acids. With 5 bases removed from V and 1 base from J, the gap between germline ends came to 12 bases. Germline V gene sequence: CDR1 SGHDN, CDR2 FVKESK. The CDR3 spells CASSSSGSSYNEQFF. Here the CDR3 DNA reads TGTGCCAGCAGCTCCTCAGGGTCGTCCTACAATGAGCAGTTCTTC.

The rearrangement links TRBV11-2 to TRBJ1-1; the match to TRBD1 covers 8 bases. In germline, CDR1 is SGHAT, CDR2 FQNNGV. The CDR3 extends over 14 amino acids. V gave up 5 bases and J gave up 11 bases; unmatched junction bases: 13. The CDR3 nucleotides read TGTGCCAGCAGCCGCAGCGGACAGGGTTTAGTGGCTTTCTTT. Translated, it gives CASSRSGQGLVAFF.

The CDR3 here is CASSLLRNTGELFF. The CDR3 DNA reads TGCGCCAGCAGCCTCCTCAGGAACACCGGGGAGCTGTTTTTT. The V call is TRBV5-1, the J call TRBJ2-2; unclear D gene. The CDR3 sequence is 14 residues long. Trimming left V 4 bases short and J 1 base short, with 8 bases between. The germline V gene has CDR1 SGHRS and CDR2 YFSETQ.

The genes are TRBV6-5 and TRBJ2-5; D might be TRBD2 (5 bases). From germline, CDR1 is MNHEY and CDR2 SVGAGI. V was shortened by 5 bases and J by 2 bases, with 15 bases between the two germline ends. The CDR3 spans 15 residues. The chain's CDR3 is CASSTDRGYQETQYF. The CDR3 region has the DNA TGTGCCAGCAGTACCGACCGGGGTTATCAAGAGACCCAGTACTTC.

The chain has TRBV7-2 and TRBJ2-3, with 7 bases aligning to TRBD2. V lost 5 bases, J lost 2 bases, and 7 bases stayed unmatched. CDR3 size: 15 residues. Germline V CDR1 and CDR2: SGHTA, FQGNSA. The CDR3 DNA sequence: TGTGCCAGCAGCAGGGACTACCTTACCACAGATACGCAGTATTTT. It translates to CASSRDYLTTDTQYF. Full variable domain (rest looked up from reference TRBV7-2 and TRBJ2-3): GAGVSQSPSNKVTEKGKDVELRCDPISGHTALYWYRQSLGQGLEFLIYFQGNSAPDKSGLPSDRFSAERTGGSVSTLTIQRTQQEDSAVYLCASSRDYLTTDTQYFGPGTRLTVL.

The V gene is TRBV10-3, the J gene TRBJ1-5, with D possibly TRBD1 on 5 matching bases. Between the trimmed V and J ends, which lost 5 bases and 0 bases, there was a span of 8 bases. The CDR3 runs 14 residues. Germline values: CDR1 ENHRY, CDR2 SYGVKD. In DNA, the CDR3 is TGTGCCATCAGTAGGGGATTTAGCAATCAGCCCCAGCATTTT. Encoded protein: CAISRGFSNQPQHF.

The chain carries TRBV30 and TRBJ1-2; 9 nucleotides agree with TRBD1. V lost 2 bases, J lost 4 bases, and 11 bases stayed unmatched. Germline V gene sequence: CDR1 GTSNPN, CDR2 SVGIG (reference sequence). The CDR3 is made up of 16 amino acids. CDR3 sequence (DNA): TGTGCCTGGAGTTTAACACAGGGGGCTTTTTCCTATGGCTACACCTTC. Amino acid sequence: CAWSLTQGAFSYGYTF.

CDR3 sequence: CASSSSGQGAFEQFF. DNA for the CDR3: TGCGCCAGCAGCTCATCGGGACAGGGGGCGTTTGAGCAGTTCTTC. This chain links TRBV5-1 with TRBJ2-1; 12 nucleotides match TRBD1. Germline V lookup: CDR1 SGHRS, CDR2 YFSETQ. This CDR3 spans 15 amino acids. The V and J ends lost 3 bases and 9 bases, in that order; junction bases with no gene match: 7.

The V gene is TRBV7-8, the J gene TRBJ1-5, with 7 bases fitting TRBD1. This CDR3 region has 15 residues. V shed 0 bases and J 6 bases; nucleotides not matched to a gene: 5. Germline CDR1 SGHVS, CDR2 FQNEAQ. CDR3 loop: CASSLARGGPQPQHF. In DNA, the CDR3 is TGTGCCAGCAGCTTAGCACGAGGGGGCCCTCAGCCCCAGCATTTT.

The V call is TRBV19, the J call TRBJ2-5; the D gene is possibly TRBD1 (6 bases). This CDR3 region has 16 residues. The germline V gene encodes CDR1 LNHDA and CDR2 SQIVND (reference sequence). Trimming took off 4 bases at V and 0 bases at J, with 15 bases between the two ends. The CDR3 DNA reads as TGTGCCAGTAGTAGCCGGGACATTACGTACCAAGAGACCCAGTACTTC. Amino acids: CASSSRDITYQETQYF.

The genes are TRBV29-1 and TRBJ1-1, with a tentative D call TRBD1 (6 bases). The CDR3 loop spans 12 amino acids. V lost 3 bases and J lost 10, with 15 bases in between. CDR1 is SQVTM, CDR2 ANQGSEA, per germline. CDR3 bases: TGCAGCGTTGAGAGGGGGGGATCGAGAGCTTTCTTT. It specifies CSVERGGSRAFF. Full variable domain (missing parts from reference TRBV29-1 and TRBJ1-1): SAVISQKPSRDICQRGTSLTIQCQVDSQVTMMFWYRQQPGQSLTLIATANQGSEATYESGFVIDKFPISRPNLTFSTLTVSNMSPEDSSIYLCSVERGGSRAFFGQGTRLTVV.

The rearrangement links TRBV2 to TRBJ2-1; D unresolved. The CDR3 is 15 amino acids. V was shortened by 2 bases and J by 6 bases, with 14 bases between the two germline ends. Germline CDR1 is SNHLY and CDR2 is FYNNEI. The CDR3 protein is CASSEQTLSGNEQFF. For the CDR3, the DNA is TGTGCCAGCAGTGAACAGACCCTATCAGGCAATGAGCAGTTCTTC.

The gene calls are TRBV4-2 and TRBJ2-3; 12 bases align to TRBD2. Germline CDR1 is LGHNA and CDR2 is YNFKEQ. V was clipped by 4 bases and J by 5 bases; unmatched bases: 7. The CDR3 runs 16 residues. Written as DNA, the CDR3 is TGTGCCAGCAGCCCTCTAGCGGGGGGGCCAAAAGATACGCAGTATTTT. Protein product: CASSPLAGGPKDTQYF.

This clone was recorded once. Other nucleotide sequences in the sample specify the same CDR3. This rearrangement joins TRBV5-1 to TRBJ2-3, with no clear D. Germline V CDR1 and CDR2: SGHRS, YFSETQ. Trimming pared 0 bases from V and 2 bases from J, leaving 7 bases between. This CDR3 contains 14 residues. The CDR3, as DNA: TGCGCCAGCAGCTTGGCAGGCTACACAGATACGCAGTATTTT. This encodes CASSLAGYTDTQYF.

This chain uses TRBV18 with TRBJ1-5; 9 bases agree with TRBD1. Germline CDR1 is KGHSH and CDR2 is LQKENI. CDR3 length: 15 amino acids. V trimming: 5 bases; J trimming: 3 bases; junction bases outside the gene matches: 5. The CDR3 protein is CASSSTGGINQPQHF. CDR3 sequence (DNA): TGTGCCAGCTCATCGACAGGGGGGATCAATCAGCCCCAGCATTTT.

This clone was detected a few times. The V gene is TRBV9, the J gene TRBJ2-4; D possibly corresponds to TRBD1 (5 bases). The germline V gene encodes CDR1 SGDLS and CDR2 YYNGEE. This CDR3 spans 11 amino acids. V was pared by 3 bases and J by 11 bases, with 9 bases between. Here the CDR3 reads CASSDQGVQYF. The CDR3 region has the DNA TGTGCCAGCAGCGACCAGGGCGTTCAGTACTTC.

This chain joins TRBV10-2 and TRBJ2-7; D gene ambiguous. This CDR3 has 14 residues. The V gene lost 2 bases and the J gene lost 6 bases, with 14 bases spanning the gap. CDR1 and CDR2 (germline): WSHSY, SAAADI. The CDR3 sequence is CASSELGQAREQYF. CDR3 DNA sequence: TGCGCCAGCAGTGAGCTGGGCCAAGCACGCGAGCAGTACTTC.

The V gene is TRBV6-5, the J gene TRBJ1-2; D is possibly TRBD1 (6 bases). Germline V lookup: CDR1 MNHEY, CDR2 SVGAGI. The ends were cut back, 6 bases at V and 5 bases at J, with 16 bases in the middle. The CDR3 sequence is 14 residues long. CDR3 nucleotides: TGTGCCAGCAGCTATACGGGACACCTATATGGCTACACCTTC. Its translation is CASSYTGHLYGYTF.

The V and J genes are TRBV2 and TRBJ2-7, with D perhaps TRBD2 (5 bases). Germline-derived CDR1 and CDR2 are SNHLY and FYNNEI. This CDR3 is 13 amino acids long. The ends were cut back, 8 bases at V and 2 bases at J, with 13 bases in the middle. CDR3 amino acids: CASYRGSAYEQYF. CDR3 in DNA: TGTGCCAGCTATAGAGGGTCCGCCTACGAGCAGTACTTC.

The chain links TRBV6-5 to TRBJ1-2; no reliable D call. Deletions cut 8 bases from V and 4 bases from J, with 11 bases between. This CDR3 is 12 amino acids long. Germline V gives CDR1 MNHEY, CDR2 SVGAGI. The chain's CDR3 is CASGEVGYGYTF. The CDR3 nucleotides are TGTGCCAGCGGGGAGGTCGGCTATGGCTACACCTTC.

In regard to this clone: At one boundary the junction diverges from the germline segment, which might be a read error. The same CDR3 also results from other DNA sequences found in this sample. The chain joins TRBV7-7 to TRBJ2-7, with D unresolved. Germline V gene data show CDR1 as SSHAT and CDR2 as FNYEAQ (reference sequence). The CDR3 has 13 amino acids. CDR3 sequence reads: CASSLGQDYEQYF. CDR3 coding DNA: TGTGCTAGCAGCTTAGGTCAGGACTACGAGCAGTACTTC.

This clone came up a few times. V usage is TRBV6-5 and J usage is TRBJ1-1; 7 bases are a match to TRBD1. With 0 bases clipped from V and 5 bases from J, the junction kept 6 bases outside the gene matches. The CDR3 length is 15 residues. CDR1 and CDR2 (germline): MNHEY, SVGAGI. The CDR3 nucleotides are TGTGCCAGCAGTTACTCGAAGGGGGCAAGTACTGAAGCTTTCTTT. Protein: CASSYSKGASTEAFF.

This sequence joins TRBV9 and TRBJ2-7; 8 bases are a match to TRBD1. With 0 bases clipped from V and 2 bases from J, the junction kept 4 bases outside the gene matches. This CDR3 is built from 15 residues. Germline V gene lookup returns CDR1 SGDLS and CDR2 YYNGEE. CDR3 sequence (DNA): TGTGCCAGCAGCGTAGGACCGGACAGGGCCTACGAGCAGTACTTC. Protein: CASSVGPDRAYEQYF.

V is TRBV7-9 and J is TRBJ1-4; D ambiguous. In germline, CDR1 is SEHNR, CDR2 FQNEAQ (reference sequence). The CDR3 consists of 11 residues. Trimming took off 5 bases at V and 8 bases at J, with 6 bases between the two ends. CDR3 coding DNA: TGTGCCAGCAGCCCCCTAGAAAAACTGTTTTTT. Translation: CASSPLEKLFF.

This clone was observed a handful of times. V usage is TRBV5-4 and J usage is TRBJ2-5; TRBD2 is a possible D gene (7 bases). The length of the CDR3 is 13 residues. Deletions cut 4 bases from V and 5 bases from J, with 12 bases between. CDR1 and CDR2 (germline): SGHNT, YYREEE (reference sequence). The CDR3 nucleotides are TGTGCCAGCAGCGAGGGGGGGACGGAGACCCAGTACTTC. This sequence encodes CASSEGGTETQYF.

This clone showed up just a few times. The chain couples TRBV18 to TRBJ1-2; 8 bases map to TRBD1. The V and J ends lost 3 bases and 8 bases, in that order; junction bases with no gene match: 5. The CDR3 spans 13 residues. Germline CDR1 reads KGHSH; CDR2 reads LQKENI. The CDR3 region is CASSPDRAGGYTF. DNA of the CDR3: TGTGCCAGCTCACCGGACAGGGCTGGGGGCTACACCTTC.

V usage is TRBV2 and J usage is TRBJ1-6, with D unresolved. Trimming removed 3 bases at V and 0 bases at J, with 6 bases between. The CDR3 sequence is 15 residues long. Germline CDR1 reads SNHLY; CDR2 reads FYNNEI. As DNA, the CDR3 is TGTGCCAGCAGTGAGATCAGCTCCTATAATTCACCCCTCCACTTT. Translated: CASSEISSYNSPLHF. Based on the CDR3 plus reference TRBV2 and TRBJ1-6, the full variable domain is EPEVTQTPSHQVTQMGQEVILRCVPISNHLYFYWYRQILGQKVEFLVSFYNNEISEKSEIFDDQFSVERPDGSNFTLKIRSTKLEDSAMYFCASSEISSYNSPLHFGNGTRLTVT.

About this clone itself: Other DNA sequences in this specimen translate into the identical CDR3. CDR3 region: CASSVGGLGNTIYF. CDR3 sequence (DNA): TGTGCCAGCAGCGTAGGCGGGCTCGGAAACACCATATATTTT. The rearrangement uses TRBV9 and TRBJ1-3; the D is unclear. Germline V gene lookup returns CDR1 SGDLS and CDR2 YYNGEE. The ends were cut back, 0 bases at V and 4 bases at J, with 8 bases in the middle. This CDR3 spans 14 amino acids.